These 32 T cell receptor beta chains share one sample of origin, sequenced in a study of T cell repertoires in cytomegalovirus infection. TCRdb itself ran the reads through MiXCR, one entry per CDR3 protein. The table includes about 52,000 distinct CDR3 sequences, about 18% detected once. No antigen is known for these receptors. Sequenced here: CD8+ T cells from cultured PBMCs, sampled from culture after CMV antigen stimulation. The origin of the receptors is a human donor in good health (CMV status not recorded). Some clones in this sample may be carry-over from other donors' samples.

The chain is built from TRBV7-6 and TRBJ1-5, with D possibly being TRBD1 (5 bases). The CDR3 covers 13 residues. Deletions cut 5 bases from V and 6 bases from J, with 11 bases between. Germline V lookup: CDR1 SGHVS, CDR2 FNYEAQ. Here the CDR3 reads CASSHGQGQPQHF. The CDR3 DNA follows: TGTGCCAGCAGCCACGGACAAGGTCAGCCCCAGCATTTT.

The J gene is TRBJ1-5, the V gene TRBV19; the D is unclear. This CDR3 spans 16 amino acids. V was shortened by 7 bases and J by 1 base, with 17 bases between the two germline ends. Germline assignment: CDR1 LNHDA and CDR2 SQIVND (reference sequence). CDR3 bases: TGTGCCAGTACTTATTCCCATCAGAGAAGCAATCAGCCCCAGCATTTT. It yields the protein CASTYSHQRSNQPQHF.

This clonotype was observed a handful of times. The V and J genes are TRBV6-1 and TRBJ2-1; 8 bases agree with TRBD1. The CDR3 covers 14 residues. V was pared by 3 bases and J by 6 bases, with 4 bases of the junction left unmatched. Germline V gene data show CDR1 as MNHNS and CDR2 as SASEGT. The CDR3 nucleotides are TGTGCCAGCAGTGATCAGGGGGCGTTCAATGAGCAGTTCTTC. Translation: CASSDQGAFNEQFF.

This chain connects TRBV4-1 to TRBJ1-6; no reliable D call. The ends were cut back, 0 bases at V and 0 bases at J, with 6 bases in the middle. The germline CDR1 and CDR2 sequences are MGHRA and YSYEKL. The CDR3 runs to 16 residues. In DNA, the CDR3 is TGCGCCAGCAGCCAAGAAGAGGACTCCTATAATTCACCCCTCCACTTT. Translating gives CASSQEEDSYNSPLHF.

The CDR3 sequence is CASTFSGGANSDTQYF. The CDR3 coding sequence is TGTGCCAGCACTTTTTCCGGGGGGGCAAACTCAGATACGCAGTATTTT. The genes are TRBV7-4 and TRBJ2-3; 8 bases line up with TRBD2. This CDR3 is 16 amino acids long. V was pared by 7 bases and J by 4 bases, with 13 bases of the junction left unmatched. The V gene's germline CDR1 is SGHVT and CDR2 SQSDAQ.

This clonotype was seen repeatedly, ten times or more. The DNA for the CDR3 is TGTGCCAGCAGCTTATCGGGTAACTCCTACGAGCAGTACTTC. Residues: CASSLSGNSYEQYF. V usage is TRBV7-6 and J usage is TRBJ2-7; D gene uncertain. Trimming took off 2 bases at V and 0 bases at J, with 8 bases between the two ends. The CDR3 length is 14 residues. Germline CDR1 reads SGHVS; CDR2 reads FNYEAQ.

CDR3: CASSYPTGGMGTDTQYF. The CDR3 bases are TGTGCCAGCAGTTACCCCACAGGGGGCATGGGCACAGATACGCAGTATTTT. This rearrangement joins TRBV6-6 to TRBJ2-3; 9 nucleotides agree with TRBD1. The J segment lost 1 base and the V segment lost 2 bases, leaving 7 bases of the junction unmatched. The CDR3 extends over 17 amino acids. Germline-derived CDR1 and CDR2 are MNHNY and SVGAGI (reference sequence).

The V gene is TRBV7-8, the J gene TRBJ1-4, with a tentative D call TRBD1 (5 bases). This CDR3 has 15 amino acids. Trimming stripped 5 bases from V and 5 bases from J, with 15 bases between. The germline V gene encodes CDR1 SGHVS and CDR2 FQNEAQ. The CDR3 here is CASSPSGTFNEKLFF. In DNA, the CDR3 is TGTGCCAGCAGCCCTTCCGGGACGTTCAATGAAAAACTGTTTTTT.

This clonotype occurred many times. The chain is built from TRBV28 and TRBJ1-6; 8 bases agree with TRBD1. Germline V gene sequence: CDR1 MDHEN, CDR2 SYDVKM. This CDR3 region has 14 residues. J was trimmed by 9 bases and V by 6 bases; bases with no gene match: 7. The CDR3 spells CASRSDRGSSPLHF. The CDR3 nucleotides are TGTGCCAGCAGATCCGACAGGGGAAGTTCACCCCTCCACTTT. The full variable domain, completed using reference TRBV28 and TRBJ1-6, is DVKVTQSSRYLVKRTGEKVFLECVQDMDHENMFWYRQDPGLGLRLIYFSYDVKMKEKGDIPEGYSVSREKKERFSLILESASTNQTSMYLCASRSDRGSSPLHFGNGTRLTVT.

The chain carries TRBV5-1 and TRBJ2-3; unclear D gene. The CDR3 has 14 amino acids. V dropped 0 bases and J dropped 2 bases, with 7 bases sitting between them. Germline CDR1 reads SGHRS; CDR2 reads YFSETQ. For the CDR3, the DNA is TGCGCCAGCAGCTTGGATCCCTCCACAGATACGCAGTATTTT. Translated: CASSLDPSTDTQYF.

This clonotype came up many times. The V and J genes are TRBV7-2 and TRBJ1-2; unclear D gene. V was shortened by 5 bases and J by 3 bases, with 16 bases between the two germline ends. Germline assignment: CDR1 SGHTA and CDR2 FQGNSA. The CDR3 runs to 15 residues. The CDR3 region has the DNA TGTGCCAGCAGCCCCCTCAGGACCGGGCACTATGGCTACACCTTC. The encoded protein is CASSPLRTGHYGYTF.

This clonotype turned up a few times. Germline is not matched at one junction end, which may reflect a read error. The rearrangement joins TRBV7-2 to TRBJ2-3; 7 bases map to TRBD1. CDR1 and CDR2 (germline): SGHTA, FQGNSA. The CDR3 consists of 17 residues. CDR3 in amino acids: CASSLPWTGLLPDTQYF. In nucleotides, the CDR3 is TGTGCCAGCAGCTTACCTTGGACAGGCCTCTTACCAGACACGCAGTATTTT.

This clonotype showed up just a few times. The chain couples TRBV7-6 to TRBJ1-1, with 11 nucleotides matching TRBD1. Per germline, CDR1 SGHVS and CDR2 FNYEAQ. V shed 5 bases and J 0 bases; nucleotides not matched to a gene: 8. The CDR3 covers 17 residues. The CDR3 DNA sequence: TGTGCCAGCAGCCCAAGCGGGACAGGGGGGATGAACACTGAAGCTTTCTTT. Translation: CASSPSGTGGMNTEAFF.

V and J are TRBV6-6 and TRBJ1-2; 8 bases align to TRBD1. Germline loops: CDR1 MNHNY, CDR2 SVGAGI (reference sequence). The CDR3 consists of 15 residues. Losses at the gene ends were 7 bases for V and 5 bases for J; bases not matched to a gene: 12. CDR3 residues: CASTPDRVRGYGYTF. The CDR3 DNA sequence: TGTGCCAGCACCCCGGACAGGGTTAGGGGGTATGGCTACACCTTC.

This clonotype was seen only a few times. The genes are TRBV5-6 and TRBJ1-2, with 7 bases identical to TRBD1. There are 16 residues in the CDR3. Per the germline V gene, CDR1 is SGHDT and CDR2 is YYEEEE. J was trimmed by 4 bases and V by 3 bases; bases with no gene match: 12. The CDR3 reads CASSSGLGGRAYGYTF. Written as DNA, the CDR3 is TGTGCCAGCAGCTCGGGACTAGGGGGCCGGGCCTATGGCTACACCTTC.

This clonotype was detected ten times or more. V usage is TRBV7-2 and J usage is TRBJ2-7, with D maybe TRBD1 (5 bases). From germline, CDR1 is SGHTA and CDR2 FQGNSA. This CDR3 spans 13 amino acids. V was pared by 3 bases and J by 3 bases, with 9 bases between. The CDR3 DNA sequence: TGTGCCAGCAGCTTGGGGCCGCTCTACGAGCAGTACTTC. Protein product: CASSLGPLYEQYF.

V is TRBV5-1 and J is TRBJ1-1; D not certain. Germline V gene lookup returns CDR1 SGHRS and CDR2 YFSETQ. Trimming took 4 bases from V and 2 from J, leaving 15 bases between them. The CDR3 length is 15 residues. The CDR3 coding sequence is TGCGCCAGCAGCCCGGACGGTTTATTTAACACTGAAGCTTTCTTT. It yields the protein CASSPDGLFNTEAFF.

In this sample, this clonotype turned up a few times. The chain combines TRBV7-9 with TRBJ1-1; 12 bases are a match to TRBD1. The CDR3 loop spans 17 amino acids. The ends lost 6 bases at V and 2 bases at J; junction bases unmatched: 10. Looked up from germline, CDR1 is SEHNR and CDR2 is FQNEAQ (reference sequence). As DNA, the CDR3 is TGTGCCAGCAGGCCGGGACAGGGGGCCCGAAGAAACACTGAAGCTTTCTTT. Protein product: CASRPGQGARRNTEAFF.

This clonotype was seen many times. The chain couples TRBV7-9 to TRBJ2-7; TRBD1 is a possible D gene (6 bases). V gave up 3 bases and J gave up 5 bases, with 20 bases separating them. Looked up from germline, CDR1 is SEHNR and CDR2 is FQNEAQ (reference sequence). This CDR3 is built from 16 residues. The CDR3 sequence: CASSFVQGFNKDEQYF. DNA for the CDR3: TGTGCCAGCAGCTTTGTGCAGGGGTTCAATAAGGACGAGCAGTACTTC.

This chain joins TRBV7-2 and TRBJ1-5; a possible D gene is TRBD1 (5 bases). V gave up 3 bases and J gave up 4 bases, with 10 bases separating them. CDR1 SGHTA and CDR2 FQGNSA come from the germline V gene. The CDR3 contains 14 residues. The CDR3 bases are TGTGCCAGCAGCTTGGGGCTGAAGAATCAGCCCCAGCATTTT. Translation gives CASSLGLKNQPQHF.

The rearrangement links TRBV4-3 to TRBJ1-2, with D possibly matching TRBD1 (6 bases). The V gene lost 1 base and the J gene lost 4 bases, with 16 bases spanning the gap. Germline V gene data show CDR1 as LGHNA and CDR2 as YSLEER. The CDR3 runs 16 residues. The CDR3 bases are TGCGCCAGCAGCCAAGTGGGGCAGGGGTTAGGCTATGGCTACACCTTC. Translated: CASSQVGQGLGYGYTF.

This clonotype was seen a single time. V usage is TRBV7-8 and J usage is TRBJ1-2; D perhaps matches TRBD1 (5 bases). The CDR3 loop spans 12 amino acids. The germline gives CDR1 SGHVS, CDR2 FQNEAQ. The V gene lost 5 bases and the J gene lost 8 bases, with 12 bases spanning the gap. The CDR3 spells CASSPDGAGYTF. For the CDR3, the DNA is TGTGCCAGCAGCCCGGACGGGGCGGGCTACACCTTC.

The V gene is TRBV19, the J gene TRBJ2-2; unclear D gene. The CDR3 consists of 16 residues. The germline CDR1 and CDR2 sequences are LNHDA and SQIVND (reference sequence). Between the trimmed V and J ends, which lost 4 bases and 0 bases, there was a span of 12 bases. The CDR3 DNA reads as TGTGCCAGTAGTAAAAGGGCCAGACCGAACACCGGGGAGCTGTTTTTT. It encodes CASSKRARPNTGELFF.

V is TRBV6-1 and J is TRBJ1-1, with TRBD1 as a possible D gene (6 bases). CDR3 length: 13 amino acids. Germline CDR1 and CDR2: MNHNS and SASEGT. Trimming removed 5 bases at V and 4 bases at J, with 11 bases between. This CDR3 is CASSFDRPTEAFF. CDR3 sequence (DNA): TGTGCCAGCAGTTTCGACAGGCCCACTGAAGCTTTCTTT.

The gene calls are TRBV7-9 and TRBJ1-2; possible D gene TRBD1, 5 bases. This CDR3 spans 16 amino acids. CDR1 and CDR2 from the germline V gene are SEHNR and FQNEAQ (reference sequence). With 4 bases removed from V and 2 bases from J, the gap between germline ends came to 17 bases. CDR3 amino acids: CASSYSRDRRNYGYTF. The CDR3 region has the DNA TGTGCCAGCAGCTATTCCCGGGACCGCCGGAACTATGGCTACACCTTC.

The V call is TRBV6-2 or TRBV6-3, the J call TRBJ2-1; a weak D match, TRBD2 (6 bases). CDR1 and CDR2 (germline): MNHEY, SVGEGT. V dropped 2 bases and J dropped 8 bases, with 16 bases sitting between them. This CDR3 is 15 amino acids long. DNA for the CDR3: TGTGCCAGCAGTTACGGCGGGATCCTTATCTATGAGCAGTTCTTC. This gives the protein CASSYGGILIYEQFF.

This clonotype was seen more than once but under ten times. This chain joins TRBV5-4 and TRBJ1-3; no reliable D call. Germline V CDR1 and CDR2: SGHNT, YYREEE (reference sequence). This CDR3 is built from 15 residues. The V end lost 4 bases, the J end lost 4 bases, and 15 bases lay between the germline ends. The CDR3 nucleotides read TGTGCCAGCAGCGTAGGACGGACCGGAGGAAACACCATATATTTT. It codes for CASSVGRTGGNTIYF.

This clonotype was recorded a few times. The rearrangement uses TRBV7-9 and TRBJ1-1, with TRBD1 matching over 12 bases. The CDR3 loop spans 17 amino acids. V was clipped by 5 bases and J by 4 bases; unmatched bases: 11. CDR1 SEHNR and CDR2 FQNEAQ come from the germline V gene (reference sequence). The CDR3 DNA reads as TGTGCCAGCAGCCCCGAAAGGGACAGGGGGCGGGGCACTGAAGCTTTCTTT. Translated, it gives CASSPERDRGRGTEAFF.

This chain links TRBV4-1 with TRBJ2-7; 9 nucleotides line up with TRBD1. Germline loops: CDR1 MGHRA, CDR2 YSYEKL. The V gene end was trimmed by 3 bases and the J gene end by 2 bases; junction bases not matched to a gene: 5. This CDR3 contains 15 residues. The CDR3 loop is CASSHSGTGTYEQYF. CDR3 nucleotides: TGCGCCAGCAGCCATTCCGGGACAGGGACCTACGAGCAGTACTTC.

The V call is TRBV7-9, the J call TRBJ2-7; no clear D gene. V lost 5 bases and J lost 5, with 4 bases in between. The CDR3 covers 10 residues. Germline V gene data show CDR1 as SEHNR and CDR2 as FQNEAQ (reference sequence). The CDR3, as DNA: TGTGCCAGCAGCACAGACGAGCAGTACTTC. This gives the protein CASSTDEQYF.

This sequence joins TRBV12-3 or TRBV12-4 and TRBJ2-3; 7 bases are shared with TRBD2. The CDR3 is 16 residues long. V lost 6 bases, J lost 2 bases, and 11 bases stayed unmatched. Written as DNA, the CDR3 is TGTGCCAGCAGGGATGACTGGGGAGGGACCACAGATACGCAGTATTTT. Translated, it gives CASRDDWGGTTDTQYF.

The J gene is TRBJ1-1, the V gene TRBV7-6, with D possibly TRBD1 on 5 matching bases. Trimming shortened V by 1 base and J by 5 bases, and 8 bases separated the two germline ends. The CDR3 runs to 13 residues. In germline, CDR1 is SGHVS, CDR2 FNYEAQ. The CDR3 loop reads CASSLDGGTEAFF. CDR3 in DNA: TGTGCCAGCAGCTTAGACGGGGGAACTGAAGCTTTCTTT.